These 15 T cell receptor beta chains were sequenced from one sample in a study of HIV-infected patients and healthy controls. Alpha and beta constant-region primers primed reverse transcription of approximately 460 ng RNA. Each of the alpha and beta chains got its own library through chain-specific third strand synthesis with indices. MiXCR, run by TCRdb on the 5' RACE reads, gives a single entry per CDR3 protein. Of some 10,000 distinct CDR3 sequences in the sample, 7.3% are singletons; the top ten hold roughly 34%. Whole blood was used without fractionation, so all unsorted peripheral T cells were included. Specimen: blood, collected before antiretroviral therapy. These receptors were taken from an adult with HIV infection.

The table lists this clonotype with many counts. The chain employs TRBV7-2 and TRBJ2-3; D is ambiguous. Germline V gives CDR1 SGHTA, CDR2 FQGNSA. Trimming shortened V by 5 bases and J by 0 bases, and 21 bases separated the two germline ends. The CDR3 extends over 18 amino acids. Written as DNA, the CDR3 is TGTGCCAGCAGCCAGGTCGGCGTTCTAACCGCTAGCACAGATACGCAGTATTTT. This encodes CASSQVGVLTASTDTQYF.

This clonotype was seen at least ten times. The genes are TRBV24-1 and TRBJ2-2; 8 bases are shared with TRBD1. The junction had 5 bases not matched to a gene; V was cut back by 9 bases and J by 0 bases. The CDR3 sequence is 15 residues long. CDR1 is KGHDR, CDR2 SFDVKD, per germline. The CDR3 coding sequence is TGTGCCACCGGACAGACAGGGGCGAACACCGGGGAGCTGTTTTTT. It is translated as CATGQTGANTGELFF.

This clonotype came up many times. This chain connects TRBV7-6 to TRBJ1-2; no clear D gene. V shed 9 bases and J shed 5 bases, with 16 bases lying between them. Germline-derived CDR1 and CDR2 are SGHVS and FNYEAQ. This CDR3 has 13 amino acids. The CDR3 coding sequence is TGTGCCAGTACGCCCGGGGAAGGGTATGGCTACACCTTC. Its protein is CASTPGEGYGYTF. Looking up the rest from reference TRBV7-6 and TRBJ1-2 gives the full variable domain: GAGVSQSPRYKVTKRGQDVALRCDPISGHVSLYWYRQALGQGPEFLTYFNYEAQQDKSGLPNDRFSAERPEGSISTLTIQRTEQRDSAMYRCASTPGEGYGYTFGSGTRLTVV.

This clonotype was counted at least ten times. V and J are TRBV9 and TRBJ2-2; 7 positions match TRBD1. Germline lookup yields CDR1 SGDLS and CDR2 YYNGEE. The trim removed 0 bases at V and 4 bases at J, leaving 9 bases unmatched. This CDR3 contains 17 residues. Here the CDR3 reads CASSVEGGWGSTGELFF. In DNA form, the CDR3 reads TGTGCCAGCAGCGTAGAAGGGGGCTGGGGAAGCACCGGGGAGCTGTTTTTT.

This clonotype was observed at least ten times. The chain recombines TRBV9 with TRBJ2-3; D not certain. Germline V CDR1 and CDR2: SGDLS, YYNGEE. With 0 bases removed from V and 3 bases from J, the gap between germline ends came to 8 bases. The CDR3 extends over 14 amino acids. CDR3 in amino acids: CASSVESLTDTQYF. As DNA, the CDR3 is TGTGCCAGCAGCGTAGAAAGTCTGACAGATACGCAGTATTTT.

This clonotype was counted at least ten times. The chain couples TRBV6-1 to TRBJ1-2, with 8 positions matching TRBD1. The CDR3 runs 16 residues. Losses at the gene ends were 8 bases for V and 5 bases for J; bases not matched to a gene: 16. Per germline, CDR1 MNHNS and CDR2 SASEGT. Here the CDR3 DNA reads TGTGCCAGCCGGGGTAAGGGACAGGATTTGGAGTATGGCTACACCTTC. It is translated as CASRGKGQDLEYGYTF.

This clonotype was seen many times. The chain links TRBV6-6 to TRBJ2-7; TRBD1 matches at 7 bases. This CDR3 contains 14 residues. The germline CDR1 and CDR2 sequences are MNHNY and SVGAGI (reference sequence). V lost 6 bases, J lost 2 bases, and 7 bases stayed unmatched. The CDR3 protein is CASSTQGPTYEQYF. CDR3 nucleotides: TGTGCCAGCAGCACACAGGGGCCCACCTACGAGCAGTACTTC.

At least ten counts were recorded for this clonotype. This chain connects TRBV7-9 to TRBJ1-4; D is perhaps TRBD1 (6 bases). The germline V gene has CDR1 SEHNR and CDR2 FQNEAQ (reference sequence). The CDR3 is 16 residues long. Trimming took 5 bases from V and 5 from J, leaving 18 bases between them. The CDR3 DNA is TGTGCCAGCAGCCCTACCTACAGGGTAGAAAATGAAAAACTGTTTTTT. Residues: CASSPTYRVENEKLFF.

This clonotype appeared a few times. The chain employs TRBV12-3 or TRBV12-4 and TRBJ1-1; tentative D call: TRBD1 (6 bases). Trimming took off 2 bases at V and 4 bases at J, with 20 bases between the two ends. CDR3 length: 17 amino acids. For the CDR3, the DNA is TGTGCCAGCAGTTTATATGGCCCACAGGGTCATGGCACTGAAGCTTTCTTT. Amino acid sequence: CASSLYGPQGHGTEAFF.

This clonotype was observed many times. This chain links TRBV7-9 with TRBJ2-3; D is perhaps TRBD2 (6 bases). The CDR3 spans 17 residues. V was pared by 0 bases and J by 3 bases, with 16 bases between. CDR1 is SEHNR and CDR2 is FQNEAQ in the germline V gene (reference sequence). The CDR3 protein is CASSLAANRGFTDTQYF. The CDR3 DNA is TGTGCCAGCAGCTTAGCAGCGAATCGGGGGTTTACAGATACGCAGTATTTT.

This clonotype was seen many times. The rearrangement links TRBV6-6 to TRBJ2-2, with 10 nucleotides matching TRBD1. The CDR3 runs 16 residues. The germline CDR1 and CDR2 sequences are MNHNY and SVGAGI (reference sequence). Losses at the gene ends were 7 bases for V and 7 bases for J; bases not matched to a gene: 12. The CDR3 loop reads CASMIPGQGTGGELFF. CDR3 bases: TGTGCCAGCATGATACCGGGACAGGGGACGGGCGGGGAGCTGTTTTTT.

This clonotype appeared a few times. The rearrangement links TRBV5-1 to TRBJ1-2, with D maybe TRBD1 (6 bases). This CDR3 contains 15 residues. Trimming stripped 0 bases from V and 3 bases from J, with 12 bases between. Germline values: CDR1 SGHRS, CDR2 YFSETQ. The CDR3 sequence: CASSLDGGTDYGYTF. CDR3 coding DNA: TGCGCCAGCAGCTTGGATGGGGGCACGGACTATGGCTACACCTTC.

This clonotype was seen at least ten times. The CDR3 DNA reads as TGTGCCAGCAAGGGCGGAGCAAACACCGGGGAGCTGTTTTTT. Translated, it gives CASKGGANTGELFF. The chain is built from TRBV2 and TRBJ2-2; D is unclear. V lost 7 bases and J lost 2, with 11 bases in between. CDR1 and CDR2 (germline): SNHLY, FYNNEI. The CDR3 covers 14 residues.

This clonotype has a count of ten or more. The rearrangement joins TRBV6-2 or TRBV6-3 to TRBJ2-2; D is unclear. Germline V lookup: CDR1 MNHEY, CDR2 SVGEGT. The CDR3 loop spans 12 amino acids. Trimming left V 4 bases short and J 4 bases short, with 4 bases between. Here the CDR3 reads CASSSSTGELFF. The DNA of the CDR3 is TGTGCCAGCAGTTCTAGCACCGGGGAGCTGTTTTTT.

This clonotype showed up many times. The J gene is TRBJ1-2, the V gene TRBV18, with D possibly being TRBD1 (5 bases). V lost 3 bases to trimming and J lost 10 bases, with 12 bases between them. Germline V lookup: CDR1 KGHSH, CDR2 LQKENI. CDR3 length equals 12 residues. This CDR3 reads CASSPQGEYYTF. In DNA form, the CDR3 reads TGTGCCAGCTCACCTCAGGGTGAATACTACACCTTC.